This TCR beta chain was captured by sequencing in a study of vaccination and CD4 T cells after COVID-19. Researchers used the Oncomine TCR Beta short-read assay to sequence DNA from cultured CD4+ T cells. Genomic DNA was drawn out of CD4+ T cells grown in culture. TCRdb reanalysed the PCR reads using MiXCR and keeps one entry per CDR3 protein. This repertoire shows 8,000 to 9,500 distinct CDR3 sequences, approximately 31% found once; its top ten account for roughly a fifth. Treatment noted: roughly 11-day PBMC culture with coronavirus spike peptide pools or control peptides (ViraFEST assay). One should note that the unexposed donor's CD4+ T cells were collected before the COVID-19 pandemic (2011-2018). ViraFEST sequenced TCRs after peptide-pool expansion of antigen-specific T cells. The J segment lost 5 bases and the V segment lost 7 bases, leaving 6 bases of the junction unmatched. This CDR3 comprises 14 residues. Germline V lookup: CDR1 MNHNS, CDR2 SASEGT.

The sample holds a few counts of this clonotype. The target antigen is unknown. The chain employs TRBV6-1 and TRBJ1-1; 11 bases align to TRBD1. The sequencing input was CD4+ T cells from blood, cultured in vitro. The clonotype was recovered from a human donor in good health. The CDR3 loop reads CASTRGQGGTEAFF. CDR3 coding DNA: TGTGCCAGCACTAGGGGACAGGGGGGGACTGAAGCTTTCTTT.